This T cell receptor beta chain was captured by sequencing in a study of CD8 T cells in Susac syndrome. The CDR3 has 15 residues. Between the trimmed V and J ends, which lost 4 bases and 3 bases, there was a span of 16 bases. Germline V gene lookup returns CDR1 MNHEY and CDR2 SMNVEV (reference sequence). TCR beta from blood CD8+ and CD4+ T cells was sequenced. In contrast to the negatively isolated CD8+ and CD4+ T cells, TEMRA cells were FACS-enriched. The RNA, about 0.45 to 1 ug, was put through reverse transcription using random hexamers. From the immunoSEQ multiplex PCR reads, TCRdb called clonotypes with MiXCR, one entry per CDR3 protein. The table records more than 120,000 distinct CDR3 sequences, approximately 93% of them present only once.

Sequencing was carried out using CD4+ T cells from PBMCs. The clonotype comes from a human donor in good health. The chain is built from TRBV27 and TRBJ2-7; perhaps TRBD2 as D (5 bases). The CDR3 loop is CASSWTGVGDYEQYF. The CDR3 DNA reads TGTGCCAGCAGTTGGACTGGCGTGGGAGACTACGAGCAGTACTTC.